This T cell receptor beta chain came from a study of cytomegalovirus exposure and HLA in healthy donors. Study observations and caveats: One variant, a missense change in DCLRE1C, was linked in a later analysis to TCR beta V- and J-gene trimming.

A remark on this clone: Antigen: not known.

60 Vbeta and 13 Jbeta primers were used in PCR. Profiled with immunoSEQ multiplex PCR; TCRdb holds only in-frame clones, not every one. The table includes 150,000 to 200,000 clones, over 60% detected once. The sequencing sample was made of PBMCs. This TCR derives from a woman in her thirties or forties in good health and CMV-seronegative.

CDR3 sequence: CASSKRGTSYSDEQFF. The CDR3 DNA sequence: TGTGCCAGCAGCAAGCGAGGGACTAGCTATAGCGATGAGCAGTTCTTC. The genes are TRBV7-3 and TRBJ2-1, with TRBD2 matching over 9 bases. CDR3 length equals 16 residues. The germline gives CDR1 SGHTA, CDR2 FQGTGA. The junction had 13 bases not matched to a gene; V was cut back by 5 bases and J by 8 bases.